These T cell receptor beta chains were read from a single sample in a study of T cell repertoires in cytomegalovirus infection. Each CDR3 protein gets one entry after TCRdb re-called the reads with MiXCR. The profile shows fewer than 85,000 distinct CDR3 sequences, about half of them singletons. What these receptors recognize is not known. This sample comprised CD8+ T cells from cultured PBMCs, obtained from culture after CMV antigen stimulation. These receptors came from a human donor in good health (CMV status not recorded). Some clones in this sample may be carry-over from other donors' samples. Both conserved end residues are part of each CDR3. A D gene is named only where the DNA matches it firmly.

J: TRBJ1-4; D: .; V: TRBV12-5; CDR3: CASGWTDVNEKLFF
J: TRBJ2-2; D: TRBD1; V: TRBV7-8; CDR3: CASRPPRDSYTGELFF
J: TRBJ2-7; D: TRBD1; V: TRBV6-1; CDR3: CASRIRDSYEQYF
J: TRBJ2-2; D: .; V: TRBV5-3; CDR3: CASSLAGQNTGELFF
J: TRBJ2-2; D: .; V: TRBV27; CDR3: CASSFLGDNTGELFF
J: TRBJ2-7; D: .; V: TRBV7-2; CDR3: CASSPIPPGRDEQYF
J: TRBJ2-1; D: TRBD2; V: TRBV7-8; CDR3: CASSFLAGGSNEQFF
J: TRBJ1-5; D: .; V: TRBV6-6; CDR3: CASSPPGGREYSNQPQHF
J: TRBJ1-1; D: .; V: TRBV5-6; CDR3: CASSSQGGSTEAFF
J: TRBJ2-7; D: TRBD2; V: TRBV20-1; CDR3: CSAAPSLAGVYEQYF
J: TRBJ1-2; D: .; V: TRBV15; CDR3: CATSRAGRGSYGYTF
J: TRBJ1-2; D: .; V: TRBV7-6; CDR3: CASSPRDGTNYGYTF
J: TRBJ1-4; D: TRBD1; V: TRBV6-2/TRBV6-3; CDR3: CASSYSELDRLENLFF
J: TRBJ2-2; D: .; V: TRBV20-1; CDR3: CSARDGDHLNTGELFF
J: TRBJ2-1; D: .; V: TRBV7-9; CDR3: CASSLADRWERSEQFF
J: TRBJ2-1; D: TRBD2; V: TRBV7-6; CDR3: CASSSNVIAGGPYNEQFF
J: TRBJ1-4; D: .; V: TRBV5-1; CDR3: CASSPGAPRAHNEKLFF
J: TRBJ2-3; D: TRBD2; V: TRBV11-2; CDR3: CASSFFWTSRDTDTQYF
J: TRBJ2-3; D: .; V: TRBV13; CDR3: CASSSRRDTQYF
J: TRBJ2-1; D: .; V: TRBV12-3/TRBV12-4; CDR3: CASSPGENEQFF
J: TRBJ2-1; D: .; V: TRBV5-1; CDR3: CASSFGVGVGDEQFF
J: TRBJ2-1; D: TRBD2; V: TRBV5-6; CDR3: CASSPGSGMPSYNEQFF
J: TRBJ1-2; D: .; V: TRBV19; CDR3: CASSIRNRVANYGYTF
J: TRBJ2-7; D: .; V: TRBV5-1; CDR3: CASSLEGGFYYEQYF
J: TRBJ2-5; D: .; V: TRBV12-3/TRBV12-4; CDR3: CASSRRQRVETQYF
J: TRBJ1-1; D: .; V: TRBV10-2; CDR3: CASSESIRGMNTEAFF
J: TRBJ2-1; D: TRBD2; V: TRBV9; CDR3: CASSAFSSGRIDNEQFF
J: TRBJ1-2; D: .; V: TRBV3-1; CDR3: CASSQDGGRAGYTF
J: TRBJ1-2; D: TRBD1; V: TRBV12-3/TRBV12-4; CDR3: CASDGQGQGYTF
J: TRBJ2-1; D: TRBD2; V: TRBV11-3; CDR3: CASSGLAGVVYNEQFF
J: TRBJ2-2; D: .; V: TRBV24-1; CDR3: CATSDMQNTGELFF
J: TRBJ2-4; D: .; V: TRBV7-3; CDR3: CASSAGEGIQYF
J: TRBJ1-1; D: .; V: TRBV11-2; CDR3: CASSLAYPTGNTEAFF
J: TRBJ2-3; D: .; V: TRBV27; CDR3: CASSGGWNWERTDTQYF
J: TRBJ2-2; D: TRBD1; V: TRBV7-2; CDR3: CASSLPSDRTQSLNTGELFF
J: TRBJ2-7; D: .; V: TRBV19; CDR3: CASSMREGSYEQYF
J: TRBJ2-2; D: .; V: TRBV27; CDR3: CASSLRHVNTGELFF
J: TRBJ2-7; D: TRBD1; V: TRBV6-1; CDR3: CASSTGDYEQYF
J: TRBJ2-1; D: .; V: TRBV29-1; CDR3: CSVEWYNEQFF
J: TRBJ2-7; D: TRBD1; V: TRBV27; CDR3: CASTGDSSYEQYF